Presented here are 5 T cell receptor beta chains from one specimen sequenced in a study of blood T cell repertoires in COVID-19. Profiling relied on immunoSEQ multiplex PCR, and the TCRdb table lists in-frame clones only, not all of them. The sample contains tens of thousands of clones, approximately 86% of which appear only once. Sequencing was carried out using peripheral blood. The receptors stem from a woman in her fifties or sixties with acute or convalescent COVID-19.

This rearrangement joins TRBV7-8 to TRBJ1-4, with D possibly matching TRBD1 (5 bases). V was shortened by 5 bases and J by 0 bases, with 19 bases between the two germline ends. The CDR3 runs 18 residues. The germline CDR1 and CDR2 sequences are SGHVS and FQNEAQ. For the CDR3, the DNA is TGTGCCAGCAGCCAGCACTACAGGCGAAACCCAACTAATGAAAAACTGTTTTTT. Its translation: CASSQHYRRNPTNEKLFF.

V is TRBV11-1 and J is TRBJ1-1, with 9 bases that match TRBD1. Germline lookup yields CDR1 SGHAT and CDR2 FQDESV (reference sequence). There are 15 residues in the CDR3. V shed 2 bases and J 5 bases; nucleotides not matched to a gene: 6. DNA of the CDR3: TGTGCCAGCAGCTTAATGTGGGGGACAGGGACTGAAGCTTTCTTT. It encodes CASSLMWGTGTEAFF.

V and J are TRBV10-3 and TRBJ1-4; maybe TRBD1 (6 bases). CDR3 length: 14 amino acids. V dropped 10 bases and J dropped 1 base, with 13 bases sitting between them. Germline V lookup: CDR1 ENHRY, CDR2 SYGVKD. In nucleotides, the CDR3 is TGTGCCACCCGGGGGGGGCAAACTAATGAAAAACTGTTTTTT. This gives the protein CATRGGQTNEKLFF.

The chain is built from TRBV6-5 and TRBJ2-6; D may be TRBD2 (5 bases). The CDR3 sequence is 15 residues long. Germline CDR1 MNHEY, CDR2 SVGAGI. V lost 8 bases to trimming and J lost 0 bases, with 11 bases between them. CDR3 DNA: TGTGCCAGCGGGAGAGTGGGCTCTGGGGCCAACGTCCTGACTTTC. Translation gives CASGRVGSGANVLTF.

V and J are TRBV28 and TRBJ1-4; 9 nucleotides match TRBD1. V trimming: 4 bases; J trimming: 3 bases; junction bases outside the gene matches: 3. The germline CDR1 and CDR2 sequences are MDHEN and SYDVKM. The CDR3 sequence is 15 residues long. The DNA for the CDR3 is TGTGCCAGCAGTTCACAGGGGGCCCCTAATGAAAAACTGTTTTTT. Protein product: CASSSQGAPNEKLFF.